The clone carrying this TCR beta chain has just a few counts. Its antigen is still unknown. This record belongs to a study of blood T cells in healthy people across ages. Points from the study as a whole: In older individuals, TCR beta diversity per million T cells was lower, falling roughly linearly with age. Higher diversity, along with more naive CD4+ cells, distinguished long-lived donors from aged donors.

Donation came from healthy Caucasian individuals in Russia who were aged about 6 to 95. A second PCR of roughly 7 to 11 cycles used a sample-barcoded 5' primer and a J-beta primer mix. TCRdb called the 5' RACE reads again in MiXCR, with one record for every CDR3 protein. The data contain 750,000 to 950,000 distinct CDR3 sequences, about 27% of them singletons. The germline V gene has CDR1 MRHNA and CDR2 SNTAGT. This CDR3 comprises 15 residues. Trimming cost V 6 bases and J 10 bases; bases outside gene matches: 10. The same sample was also studied in work on T cells of mothers and their children.

The rearrangement joins TRBV6-4 to TRBJ2-1; 12 nucleotides agree with TRBD1. The receptor's source is a woman in her thirties or forties in good health. Specimen: blood. For the CDR3, the DNA is TGTGCCAGCAGCTTAAGAGGGACAGGGGGCTACGAGCAGTTCTTC. It encodes CASSLRGTGGYEQFF.